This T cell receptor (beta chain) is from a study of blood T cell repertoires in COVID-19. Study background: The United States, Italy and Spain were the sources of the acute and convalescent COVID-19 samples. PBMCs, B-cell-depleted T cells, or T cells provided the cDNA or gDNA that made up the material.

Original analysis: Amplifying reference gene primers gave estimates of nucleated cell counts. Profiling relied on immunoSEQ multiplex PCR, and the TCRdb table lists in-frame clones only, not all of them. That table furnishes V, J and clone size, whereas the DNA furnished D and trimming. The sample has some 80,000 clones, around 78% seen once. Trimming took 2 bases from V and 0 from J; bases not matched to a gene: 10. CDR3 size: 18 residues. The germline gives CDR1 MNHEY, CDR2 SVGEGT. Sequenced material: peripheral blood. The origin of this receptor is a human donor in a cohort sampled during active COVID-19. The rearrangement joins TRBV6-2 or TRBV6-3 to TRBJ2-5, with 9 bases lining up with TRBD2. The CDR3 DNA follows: TGTGCCAGCAGTTACCTGGCTAGCGGGGAAGAGTACCAAGAGACCCAGTACTTC. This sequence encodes CASSYLASGEEYQETQYF.